The rows below give T cell receptor beta chains drawn from one sample of a study of breast tumors, draining lymph nodes, adjacent tissues. TCRdb reanalysed the multiplex PCR reads using MiXCR and keeps one entry per CDR3 protein. This table has approximately 230,000 distinct CDR3 sequences, nearly 35% appearing once. Sample: axillary lymph node tissue. All receptors derive from a female donor with breast cancer. Some clones in this sample may be carry-over from other donors' samples. Each CDR3 is given with its conserved first and last residue. The order of the fields is D gene, J gene, clone size, V gene, CDR3 protein, CDR3 DNA. D genes are given only for firm matches. Clone size is given for some rows only: seen once, a few or many times, or a class if the clone is expanded.

.,TRBJ2-1,.,TRBV10-3,CASSGVVGGGIGEQFF,TGTGCCAGCAGTGGAGTGGTGGGGGGCGGCATTGGTGAGCAGTTCTTC
.,TRBJ1-5,many,TRBV5-1,CASSLGGINQPQHF,TGCGCCAGCAGCTTGGGGGGAATTAATCAGCCCCAGCATTTT
.,TRBJ2-5,many,TRBV7-7,CASSRTPPGQAKGGTQYF,TGTGCTAGCAGCCGTACCCCGCCGGGACAAGCGAAAGGGGGGACCCAGTACTTC
.,TRBJ1-2,.,TRBV6-1,CASSPGNVRGRGLANYGYTF,TGTGCCAGCAGTCCGGGAAATGTCAGGGGAAGGGGACTCGCTAACTATGGCTACACCTTC
.,TRBJ1-2,many,TRBV6-5,CASSYHGLLGDGYTF,TGTGCCAGCAGTTACCACGGGCTCCTGGGCGATGGCTACACCTTC
.,TRBJ1-5,.,TRBV11-2,CASSPRDNYSNQPQHF,TGTGCCAGCAGCCCCCGGGACAACTATAGCAATCAGCCCCAGCATTTT
.,TRBJ1-2,many,TRBV7-2,CASSLATTAPNGYPF,TGTGCCAGCAGCTTAGCTACGACAGCCCCTAATGGCTACCCCTTC
.,TRBJ2-1,many,TRBV29-1,CSVKTEYNEQFF,TGCAGCGTTAAAACTGAGTACAATGAGCAGTTCTTC
TRBD1,TRBJ1-2,many,TRBV24-1,CATSDAGQSYGYTF,TGTGCCACCAGTGATGCGGGACAGAGCTATGGCTACACCTTC
.,TRBJ2-5,few,TRBV5-1,CASSLVSPRTQETQYF,TGCGCCAGCAGCTTGGTTAGCCCACGGACACAAGAGACCCAGTACTTC
TRBD2,TRBJ2-1,.,TRBV18,CASSLGLAGGTSSYNEQFF,TGTGCCAGCTCACTGGGACTAGCTGGGGGGACTAGCTCCTACAATGAGCAGTTCTTC
.,TRBJ1-5,.,TRBV10-3,CAISGDQETQHF,TGTGCCATCAGCGGAGACCAAGAGACCCAGCATTTT
.,TRBJ2-7,.,TRBV12-3/TRBV12-4,CASSVERGNEQYF,TGTGCCAGCAGCGTTGAAAGGGGCAACGAGCAGTACTTC